This TCR beta chain comes out of a study of graft-versus-host responses after intestinal transplantation. Whole-study findings and limits: HvG clone declines early post-transplant were associated with peak circulating GvH levels.

Details on this clone: The antigen remains unidentified.

Some clones are missing from TCRdb's copy, which holds only in-frame ones; the method was immunoSEQ multiplex PCR. The sample records fewer than 150,000 clones, around 94% being singletons. Per germline, CDR1 ENHRY and CDR2 SYGVKD. The CDR3 runs 11 residues. V was trimmed by 4 bases and J by 11 bases, leaving 11 bases between them. V usage is TRBV10-3 and J usage is TRBJ1-2, with D maybe TRBD1 (6 bases). This specimen consisted of unstimulated CD4+ T cells sorted from spleen or lymph node cells, obtained before intestinal transplant. This TCR was sampled from a human donor who received an intestinal transplant. The CDR3 here is CAISGQVLYTF. In DNA, the CDR3 is TGTGCCATCAGTGGACAGGTCCTATACACCTTC.